The T cell receptor beta chain described here comes from a study of blood T cell repertoires in COVID-19. Trimming pared 0 bases from V and 5 bases from J, leaving 13 bases between. Per germline, CDR1 LGHDT and CDR2 YNNKEL (reference sequence). The CDR3 contains 15 residues. Measured with immunoSEQ multiplex PCR; TCRdb has only the in-frame clones, and not every one. The sample lists 130,000 to 150,000 clones; 84% were seen once. The sequence was obtained from a man in his sixties with active or convalescent COVID-19. The chain joins TRBV3-1 (or the pseudogene TRBV3-2) to TRBJ1-1; D is perhaps TRBD1 (6 bases). Sequencing was carried out using peripheral blood. The CDR3 DNA reads TGTGCCAGCAGCCAAGATTTGGGGGCATGGACTGAAGCTTTCTTT. This encodes CASSQDLGAWTEAFF.